These T cell receptor beta chains were read from a single sample in a study of response to subunit inactivated influenza vaccine. TCRdb processed the RT-PCR reads anew with MiXCR; each CDR3 protein has one entry. The repertoire holds 500,000 to 550,000 distinct CDR3 sequences, with around a quarter as singletons. These data are also associated with another study on T cells expressing NK-cell markers.

Specimen: CD4+ T cells sorted from PBMCs, collected 11 to 12 days after vaccination. All receptors derive from a man aged 45 to 65 who received an inactivated influenza vaccine. Both conserved end residues are part of each CDR3. Fields, in order: V gene, clone size, D gene, J gene, CDR3 DNA, CDR3 protein. A D gene is named only where the DNA matches it firmly. Expanded clones get a size class; other rows say once, few or many, or leave the size out.

TRBV6-2/TRBV6-3	few	.	TRBJ2-2	TGTGCCAGCAGAGACTCGTACACCGGGGAGCTGTTTTTT	CASRDSYTGELFF
TRBV2	few	.	TRBJ2-7	TGTGCCAGCAGTGAAGACAGCGAGCAGTACTTC	CASSEDSEQYF
TRBV24-1	.	.	TRBJ2-7	TGTGCCACCAGTGAAAACACAGGAACGCAGTACTTC	CATSENTGTQYF
TRBV18	.	.	TRBJ2-7	TGTGCCAGCTCACTTGAAAAGGGGACCCCCTACGAGCAGTACTTC	CASSLEKGTPYEQYF
TRBV3-1	.	.	TRBJ2-7	TGTGCCAGCAGCCACCAACCTGGCAGCTACGAGCAGTACTTC	CASSHQPGSYEQYF
TRBV12-3/TRBV12-4	few	.	TRBJ1-5	TGTGCCAGCAGTACTAATAATCAGCCCCAGCATTTT	CASSTNNQPQHF
TRBV4-3	.	.	TRBJ1-5	TGCGCCAGCAGCCAAGTCTTATCAGATCAGCCCCAGCATTTT	CASSQVLSDQPQHF
TRBV20-1	few	.	TRBJ1-1	TGCAGTGCCGCCAGGGTGCAGGATACTGAAGCTTTCTTT	CSAARVQDTEAFF
TRBV12-3/TRBV12-4	few	.	TRBJ2-5	TGTGCCAGCAGTTTCCCGGGACGTTGGGAGACCCAGTACTTC	CASSFPGRWETQYF
TRBV3-1	.	.	TRBJ2-5	TGTGCCAGCAGCCAAGATTCGAGGCGACAGATCGGGGAGACCCAGTACTTC	CASSQDSRRQIGETQYF
TRBV6-2/TRBV6-3	few	.	TRBJ2-5	TGTGCCAGCAGTTACGGCCATAGGGAGACCCAGTACTTC	CASSYGHRETQYF
TRBV6-1	.	TRBD1	TRBJ2-7	TGTGCCAGCTTACCCTCGACAGGGGAATGGAGCTCCTACGAGCAGTACTTC	CASLPSTGEWSSYEQYF
TRBV28	.	TRBD1	TRBJ2-7	TGTGCCAGCAGCTTCCCGAGAAGACAGGGTTCCTACGAGCAGTACTTC	CASSFPRRQGSYEQYF
TRBV12-3/TRBV12-4	.	TRBD1	TRBJ1-2	TGTGCCAGCAGTCCCGCAGGGGGCGCGGATGGCTACACCTTC	CASSPAGGADGYTF
TRBV9	few	.	TRBJ2-3	TGTGCCAGCAGCGTAGACCCGGGAAAGACGCAGTATTTT	CASSVDPGKTQYF
TRBV6-5	few	TRBD1	TRBJ2-7	TGTGCCAGCAGGGACAGGGATTACGAGCAGTACTTC	CASRDRDYEQYF
TRBV7-2	few	.	TRBJ2-3	TGTGCCAGCAGCGCCACAGCCTTAAAGTGGGATACGCAGTATTTT	CASSATALKWDTQYF
TRBV12-3/TRBV12-4	.	.	TRBJ1-5	TGTGCCAGCAGTTTAATGGGAAAGGGCGGCGGCAATCAGCCCCAGCATTTT	CASSLMGKGGGNQPQHF
TRBV5-1	many	.	TRBJ1-1	TGCGCCAGCAGCTTTCGCGGTCGGAACACTGAAGCTTTCTTT	CASSFRGRNTEAFF
TRBV12-3/TRBV12-4	.	.	TRBJ2-1	TGTGCCAGCAGCCCGGTGGGGTTTGAGCAGTTCTTC	CASSPVGFEQFF
TRBV20-1	.	TRBD1	TRBJ2-7	TGCAGTGCTATGGGACAGGGAGCCTACGAGCAGTACTTC	CSAMGQGAYEQYF
TRBV11-2	.	.	TRBJ2-1	TGTGCCAGCAGCTCCCTCCGTCGCGGCCCCTACAATGAGCAGTTCTTC	CASSSLRRGPYNEQFF
TRBV7-2	few	.	TRBJ2-1	TGTGCCAGCAGCTTACTAGGCCAGGGAATACCCTACAATGAGCAGTTCTTC	CASSLLGQGIPYNEQFF
TRBV29-1	.	TRBD1	TRBJ1-1	TGCAGCGTCATCGTGGGCAGGGGGCATGGTGAAGCTTTCTTT	CSVIVGRGHGEAFF
TRBV3-1	.	TRBD1	TRBJ1-1	TGTGCCAGCAGCCAAGGACAGGGGATTGGCACTGAAGCTTTCTTT	CASSQGQGIGTEAFF
TRBV14	.	.	TRBJ2-5	TGTGCCAGCAGCCAAGGCCCTAGCTCAGGAAACATTAAAGAGACCCAGTACTTC	CASSQGPSSGNIKETQYF
TRBV12-3/TRBV12-4	few	TRBD1	TRBJ1-1	TGTGCCAGCAGTTTAATTGGAGGACAGGGTCGAGCTTTCTTT	CASSLIGGQGRAFF